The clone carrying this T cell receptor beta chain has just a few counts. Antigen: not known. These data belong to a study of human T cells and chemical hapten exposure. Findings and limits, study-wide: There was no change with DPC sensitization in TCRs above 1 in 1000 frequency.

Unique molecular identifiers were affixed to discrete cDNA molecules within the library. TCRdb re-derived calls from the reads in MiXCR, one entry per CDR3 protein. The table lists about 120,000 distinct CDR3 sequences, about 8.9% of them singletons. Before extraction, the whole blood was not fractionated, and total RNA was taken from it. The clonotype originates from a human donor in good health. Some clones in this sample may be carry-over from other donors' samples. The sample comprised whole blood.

CDR3 in amino acids: CASGRAGGLETQYF. CDR3 in DNA: TGTGCCAGTGGTCGGGCAGGGGGCTTGGAGACCCAGTACTTC. V and J are TRBV19 and TRBJ2-5; TRBD1 aligns across 8 bases. Germline-derived CDR1 and CDR2 are LNHDA and SQIVND (reference sequence). This CDR3 has 14 residues. V was pared by 8 bases and J by 5 bases, with 10 bases of the junction left unmatched.